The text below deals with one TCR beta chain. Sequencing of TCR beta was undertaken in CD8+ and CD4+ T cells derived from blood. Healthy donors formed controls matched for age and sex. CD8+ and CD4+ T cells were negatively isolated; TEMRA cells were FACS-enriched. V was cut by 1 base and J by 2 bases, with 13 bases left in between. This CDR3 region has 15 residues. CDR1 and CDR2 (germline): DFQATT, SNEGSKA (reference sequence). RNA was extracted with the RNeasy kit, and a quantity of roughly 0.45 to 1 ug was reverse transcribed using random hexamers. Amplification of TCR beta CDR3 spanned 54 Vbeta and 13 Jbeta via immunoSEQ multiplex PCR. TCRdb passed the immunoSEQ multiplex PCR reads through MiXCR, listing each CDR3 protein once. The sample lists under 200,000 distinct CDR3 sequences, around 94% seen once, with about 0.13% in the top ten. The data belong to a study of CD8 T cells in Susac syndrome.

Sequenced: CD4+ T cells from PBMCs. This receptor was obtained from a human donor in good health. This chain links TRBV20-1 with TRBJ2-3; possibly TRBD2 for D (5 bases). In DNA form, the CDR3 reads TGCAGTGCTAGAGGGTTACTAGTTCTCACAGATACGCAGTATTTT. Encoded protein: CSARGLLVLTDTQYF.